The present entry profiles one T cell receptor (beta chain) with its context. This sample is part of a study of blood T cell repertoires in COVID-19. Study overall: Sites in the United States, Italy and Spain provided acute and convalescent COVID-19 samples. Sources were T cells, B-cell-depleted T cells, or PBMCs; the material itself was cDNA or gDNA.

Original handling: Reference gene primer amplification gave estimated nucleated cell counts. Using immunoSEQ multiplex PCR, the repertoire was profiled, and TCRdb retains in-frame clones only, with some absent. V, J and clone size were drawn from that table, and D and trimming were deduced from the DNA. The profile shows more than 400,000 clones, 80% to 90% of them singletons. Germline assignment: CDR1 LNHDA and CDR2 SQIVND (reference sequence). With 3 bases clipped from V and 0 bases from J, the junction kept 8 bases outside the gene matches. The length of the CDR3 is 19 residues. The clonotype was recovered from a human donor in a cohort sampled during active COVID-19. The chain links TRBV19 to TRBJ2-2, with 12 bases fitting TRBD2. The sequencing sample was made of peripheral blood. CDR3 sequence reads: CASSIGGTSGYANTGELFF. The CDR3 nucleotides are TGTGCCAGTAGTATTGGGGGGACTAGCGGGTATGCGAACACCGGGGAGCTGTTTTTT. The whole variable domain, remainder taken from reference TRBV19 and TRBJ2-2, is DGGITQSPKYLFRKEGQNVTLSCEQNLNHDAMYWYRQDPGQGLRLIYYSQIVNDFQKGDIAEGYSVSREKKESFPLTVTSAQKNPTAFYLCASSIGGTSGYANTGELFFGEGSRLTVL.